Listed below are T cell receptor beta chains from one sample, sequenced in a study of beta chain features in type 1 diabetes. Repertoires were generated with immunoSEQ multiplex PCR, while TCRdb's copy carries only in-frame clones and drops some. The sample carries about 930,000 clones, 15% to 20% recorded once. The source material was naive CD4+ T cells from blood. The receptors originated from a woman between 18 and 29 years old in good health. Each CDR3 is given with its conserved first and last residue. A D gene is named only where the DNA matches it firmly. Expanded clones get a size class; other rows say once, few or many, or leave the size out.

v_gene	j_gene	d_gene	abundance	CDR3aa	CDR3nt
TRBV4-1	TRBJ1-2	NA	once	CASSQVLGERGYTF	TGCGCCAGCAGCCAAGTCCTGGGAGAGCGGGGCTACACCTTC
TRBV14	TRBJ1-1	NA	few	CASSQVRDTEAFF	TGTGCCAGCAGCCAGGTCCGGGACACTGAAGCTTTCTTT
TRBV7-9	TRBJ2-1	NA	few	CASSLAKSHNEQFF	TGTGCCAGCAGCTTAGCGAAGTCACACAATGAGCAGTTCTTC
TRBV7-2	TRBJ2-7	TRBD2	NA	CASSLVVAGAHEQYF	TGTGCCAGCAGCTTAGTAGTAGCGGGAGCCCACGAGCAGTACTTC
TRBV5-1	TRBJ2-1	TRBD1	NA	CASSFTGTGFNEQFF	TGCGCCAGCAGCTTTACCGGGACAGGGTTCAATGAGCAGTTCTTC
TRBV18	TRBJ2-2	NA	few	CASTSSVNTGELFF	TGTGCCAGCACCTCTTCAGTGAACACCGGGGAGCTGTTTTTT
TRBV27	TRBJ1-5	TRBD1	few	CASSFRAGGQPQHF	TGTGCCAGCAGTTTTAGGGCAGGGGGCCAACCCCAGCATTTT
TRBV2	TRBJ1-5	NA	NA	CASNDKDSNQPQHF	TGTGCCAGCAATGACAAGGATAGCAATCAGCCCCAGCATTTT
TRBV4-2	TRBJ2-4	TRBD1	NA	CASSQEGRPGGTGKNIQYF	TGTGCCAGCAGCCAAGAAGGCAGGCCAGGGGGTACGGGCAAAAACATTCAGTACTTC
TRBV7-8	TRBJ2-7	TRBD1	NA	CASSLPGQNYEQYF	TGTGCCAGCAGCTTACCGGGACAGAACTACGAGCAGTACTTC
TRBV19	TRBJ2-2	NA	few	CASTDRTRTTTGELFF	TGTGCCAGTACCGACAGGACCCGGACTACCACCGGGGAGCTGTTTTTT
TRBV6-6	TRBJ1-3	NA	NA	CASSLGGNTIYF	TGTGCCAGCAGTTTGGGGGGCAACACCATATATTTT
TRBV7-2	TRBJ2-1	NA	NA	CASSPRWEQFF	TGTGCCAGCAGCCCCCGGTGGGAGCAGTTCTTC
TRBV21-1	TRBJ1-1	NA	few	CASPDRGAWDTEAFF	TGTGCCAGTCCTGACAGGGGGGCTTGGGACACTGAAGCTTTCTTT
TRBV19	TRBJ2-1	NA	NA	CASSTGYNEQFF	TGTGCCAGTAGTACTGGGTACAATGAGCAGTTCTTC
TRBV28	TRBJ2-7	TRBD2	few	CASSSSTSGSYEQYF	TGTGCCAGCAGTTCCTCGACTAGCGGGAGCTACGAGCAGTACTTC
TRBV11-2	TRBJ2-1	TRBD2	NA	CASRKTSGRYNEQFF	TGTGCCAGCAGGAAGACTAGCGGGAGGTACAATGAGCAGTTCTTC
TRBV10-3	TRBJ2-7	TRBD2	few	CAISVGTSGRQSSYEQYF	TGTGCCATCAGTGTGGGGACTAGCGGCCGCCAGAGCTCCTACGAGCAGTACTTC
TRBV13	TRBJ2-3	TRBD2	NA	CASSLEAGGGPGTDTQYF	TGTGCCAGCAGCTTAGAAGCGGGAGGTGGTCCGGGCACAGATACGCAGTATTTT
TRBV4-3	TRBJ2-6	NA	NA	CASSQASSGANVLTF	TGCGCCAGCAGCCAGGCGAGCTCTGGGGCCAACGTCCTGACTTTC
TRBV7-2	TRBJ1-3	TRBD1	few	CASSSRTGLGNTIYF	TGTGCCAGCAGCTCCCGGACAGGGCTTGGAAACACCATATATTTT
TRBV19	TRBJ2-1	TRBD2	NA	CASNLRGREGDEQFF	TGTGCCAGTAACCTCCGGGGGCGGGAGGGTGATGAGCAGTTCTTC
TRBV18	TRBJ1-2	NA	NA	CASSPEGLNYGYTF	TGTGCCAGCTCACCAGAGGGTTTGAACTATGGCTACACCTTC
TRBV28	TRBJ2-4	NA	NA	CASSPYPSDLSAHF	TGTGCCAGCAGTCCGTACCCCTCTGACCTTTCTGCCCACTTC
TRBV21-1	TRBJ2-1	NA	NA	CASSKIDGQEYNEQFF	TGTGCCAGCAGCAAAATCGACGGACAGGAGTACAATGAGCAGTTCTTC
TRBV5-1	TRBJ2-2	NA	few	CASRRETANTGELFF	TGCGCCAGCCGGCGGGAAACCGCGAACACCGGGGAGCTGTTTTTT
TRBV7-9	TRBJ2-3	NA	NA	CASSFTPQDTQYF	TGTGCCAGCAGCTTCACTCCGCAAGATACGCAGTATTTT
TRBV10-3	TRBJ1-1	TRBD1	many	CAITDGTAEAFF	TGTGCCATCACCGATGGGACAGCTGAAGCTTTCTTT
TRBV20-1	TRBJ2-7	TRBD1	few	CSADRGSEQYF	TGCAGTGCAGACAGGGGTTCCGAGCAGTACTTC
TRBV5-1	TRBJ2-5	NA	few	CASSLSTPQETQYF	TGCGCCAGCAGCTTGTCGACACCTCAAGAGACCCAGTACTTC
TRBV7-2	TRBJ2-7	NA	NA	CASSPGRYYEQYF	TGTGCCAGCAGCCCTGGACGGTACTACGAGCAGTACTTC
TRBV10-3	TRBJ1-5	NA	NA	CAISESTGTANQPQHF	TGTGCCATCAGTGAGTCTACCGGGACGGCCAATCAGCCCCAGCATTTT
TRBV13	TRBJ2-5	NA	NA	CASSLLAGAGEQETQYF	TGTGCCAGCAGCTTACTCGCCGGAGCAGGGGAACAAGAGACCCAGTACTTC
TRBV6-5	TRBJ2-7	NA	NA	CASSYHRANEQYF	TGTGCCAGCAGTTACCACCGGGCGAACGAGCAGTACTTC
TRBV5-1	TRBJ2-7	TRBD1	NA	CASSRDRGDEQYF	TGCGCCAGCAGCAGGGACAGGGGTGACGAGCAGTACTTC
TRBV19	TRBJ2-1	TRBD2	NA	CASSTRGLAAYNEQFF	TGTGCCAGTAGTACCCGGGGACTAGCAGCCTACAATGAGCAGTTCTTC
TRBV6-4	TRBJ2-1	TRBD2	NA	CASQRAGDDSYNEQFF	TGTGCCAGCCAGCGAGCGGGGGACGACTCCTACAATGAGCAGTTCTTC
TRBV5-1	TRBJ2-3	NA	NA	CASSLVLNTQYF	TGCGCCAGCAGCTTGGTACTAAATACGCAGTATTTT
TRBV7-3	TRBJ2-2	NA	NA	CASSPTRNTGELFF	TGTGCCAGCAGCCCTACAAGGAACACCGGGGAGCTGTTTTTT
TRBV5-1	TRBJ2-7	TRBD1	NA	CASSKRTGTWDYEQYF	TGCGCCAGCAGCAAGAGGACAGGGACGTGGGACTACGAGCAGTACTTC
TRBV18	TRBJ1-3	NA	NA	CASSPGLLGSTLSGNTIYF	TGTGCCAGCTCCCCAGGACTGCTCGGATCTACCCTCTCTGGAAACACCATATATTTT
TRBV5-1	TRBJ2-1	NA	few	CASGAGGLSYNEQFF	TGCGCCAGCGGCGCTGGGGGGCTCTCCTACAATGAGCAGTTCTTC
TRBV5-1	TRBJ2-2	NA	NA	CASSPGTHFSGELFF	TGCGCCAGCAGCCCCGGGACACACTTCTCCGGGGAGCTGTTTTTT
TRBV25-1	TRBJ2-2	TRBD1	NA	CATRTGGGSGELFF	TGTGCCACTAGGACAGGGGGCGGGAGCGGGGAGCTGTTTTTT
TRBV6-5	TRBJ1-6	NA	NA	CASSSSGAYHSPLHF	TGTGCCAGCAGTTCGTCAGGAGCGTATCATTCACCCCTCCACTTT